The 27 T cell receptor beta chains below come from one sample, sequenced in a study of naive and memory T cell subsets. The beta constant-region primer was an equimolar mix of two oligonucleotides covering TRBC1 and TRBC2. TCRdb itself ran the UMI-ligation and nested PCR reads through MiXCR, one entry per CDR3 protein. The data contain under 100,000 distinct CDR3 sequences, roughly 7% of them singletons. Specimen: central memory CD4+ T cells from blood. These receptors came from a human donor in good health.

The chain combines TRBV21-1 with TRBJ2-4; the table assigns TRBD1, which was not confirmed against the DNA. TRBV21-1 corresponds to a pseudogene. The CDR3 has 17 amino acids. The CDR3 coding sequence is TGTGCCAGCAGCAAAATACAGCGGACAGGAGCCAAAAACATTCAGTACTTC. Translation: CASSKIQRTGAKNIQYF.

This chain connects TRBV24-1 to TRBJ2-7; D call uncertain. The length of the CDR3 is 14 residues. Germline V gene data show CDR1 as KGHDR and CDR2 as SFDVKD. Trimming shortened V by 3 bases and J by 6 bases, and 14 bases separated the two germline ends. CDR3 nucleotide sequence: TGTGCCACCAGTGATCGATGGGGTACGAGCGAGCAGTACTTC. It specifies CATSDRWGTSEQYF.

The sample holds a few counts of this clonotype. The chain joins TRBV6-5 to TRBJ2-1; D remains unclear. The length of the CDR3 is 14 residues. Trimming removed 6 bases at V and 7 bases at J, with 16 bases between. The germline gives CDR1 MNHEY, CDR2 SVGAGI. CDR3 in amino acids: CASRPISRRNEQFF. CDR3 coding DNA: TGTGCCAGCAGACCGATCTCCCGGCGAAATGAGCAGTTCTTC.

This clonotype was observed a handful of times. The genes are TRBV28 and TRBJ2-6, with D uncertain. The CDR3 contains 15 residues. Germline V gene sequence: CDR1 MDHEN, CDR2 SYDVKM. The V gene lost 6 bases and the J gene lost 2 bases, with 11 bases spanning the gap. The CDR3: CASSPQWAGANVLTF. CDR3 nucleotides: TGTGCCAGCAGCCCCCAGTGGGCTGGGGCCAACGTCCTGACTTTC.

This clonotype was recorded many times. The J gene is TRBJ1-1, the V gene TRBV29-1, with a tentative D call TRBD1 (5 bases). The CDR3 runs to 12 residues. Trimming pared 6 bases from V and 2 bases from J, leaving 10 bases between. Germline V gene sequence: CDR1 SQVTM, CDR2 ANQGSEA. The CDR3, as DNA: TGCAGCGTGACGACAGCTAACACTGAAGCTTTCTTT. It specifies CSVTTANTEAFF.

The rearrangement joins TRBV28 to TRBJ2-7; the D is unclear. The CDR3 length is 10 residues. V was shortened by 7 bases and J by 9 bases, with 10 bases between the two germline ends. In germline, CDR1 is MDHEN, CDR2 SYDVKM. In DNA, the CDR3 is TGTGCCAGCAACCCAGTGGGGCAGTACTTC. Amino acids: CASNPVGQYF.

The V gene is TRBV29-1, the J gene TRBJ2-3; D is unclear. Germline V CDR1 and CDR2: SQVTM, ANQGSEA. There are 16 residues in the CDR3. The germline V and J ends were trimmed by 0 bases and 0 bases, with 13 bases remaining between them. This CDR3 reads CSVEDSRLGSTDTQYF. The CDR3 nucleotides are TGCAGCGTTGAAGATAGTCGTCTCGGGAGCACAGATACGCAGTATTTT.

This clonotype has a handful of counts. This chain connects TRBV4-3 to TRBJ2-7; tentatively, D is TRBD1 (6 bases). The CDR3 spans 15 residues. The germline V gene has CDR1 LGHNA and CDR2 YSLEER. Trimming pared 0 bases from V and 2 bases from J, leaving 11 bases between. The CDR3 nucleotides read TGCGCCAGCAGCCAAGATGGGACACCGACCTACGAGCAGTACTTC. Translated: CASSQDGTPTYEQYF.

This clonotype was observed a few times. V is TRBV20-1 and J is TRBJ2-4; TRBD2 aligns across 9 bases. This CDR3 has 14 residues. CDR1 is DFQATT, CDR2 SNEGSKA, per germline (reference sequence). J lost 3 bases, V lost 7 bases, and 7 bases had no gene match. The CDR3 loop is CSVPSGKGKNIQYF. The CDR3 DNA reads TGCAGTGTTCCTAGCGGGAAGGGCAAAAACATTCAGTACTTC.

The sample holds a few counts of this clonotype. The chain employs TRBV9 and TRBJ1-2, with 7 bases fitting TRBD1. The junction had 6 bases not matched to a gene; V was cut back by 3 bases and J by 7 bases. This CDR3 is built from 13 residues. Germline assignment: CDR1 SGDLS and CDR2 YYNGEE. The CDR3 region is CASSALTGSGYTF. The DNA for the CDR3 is TGTGCCAGCAGCGCCTTGACAGGGTCTGGCTACACCTTC.

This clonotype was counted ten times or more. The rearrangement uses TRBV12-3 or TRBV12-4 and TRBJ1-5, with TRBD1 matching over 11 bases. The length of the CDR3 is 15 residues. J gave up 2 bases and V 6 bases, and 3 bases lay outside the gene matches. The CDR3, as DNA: TGTGCCAGCAGCCGGACAGGGGGCCGCAATCAGCCCCAGCATTTT. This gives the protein CASSRTGGRNQPQHF.

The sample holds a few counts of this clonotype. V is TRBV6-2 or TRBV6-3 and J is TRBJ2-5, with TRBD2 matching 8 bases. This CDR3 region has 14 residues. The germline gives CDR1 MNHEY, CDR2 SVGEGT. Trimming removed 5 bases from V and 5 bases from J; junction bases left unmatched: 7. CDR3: CASSTGTRRETQYF. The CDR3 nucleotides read TGTGCCAGCAGTACCGGGACTAGACGGGAGACCCAGTACTTC.

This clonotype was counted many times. CDR3 in amino acids: CSAPPGTTSTDTQYF. The DNA for the CDR3 is TGCAGTGCACCCCCCGGGACAACTAGCACAGATACGCAGTATTTT. The chain is built from TRBV20-1 and TRBJ2-3; possible D gene TRBD1, 6 bases. The V end was cut by 6 bases, the J end by 0 bases, with 16 bases between. CDR1 is DFQATT, CDR2 SNEGSKA, per germline (reference sequence). The CDR3 is 15 residues long.

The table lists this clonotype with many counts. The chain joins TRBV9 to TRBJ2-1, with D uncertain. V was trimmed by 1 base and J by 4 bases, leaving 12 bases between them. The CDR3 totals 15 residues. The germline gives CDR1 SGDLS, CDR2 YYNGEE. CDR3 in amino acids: CASSVFAHDYNEQFF. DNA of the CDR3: TGTGCCAGCAGCGTATTCGCACATGATTACAATGAGCAGTTCTTC.

The CDR3 loop is CASSYVDTQYF. CDR3 DNA sequence: TGTGCCAGCAGCTACGTGGATACGCAGTATTTT. V gene TRBV5-4 combines with J gene TRBJ2-3; D ambiguous. Germline-derived CDR1 and CDR2 are SGHNT and YYREEE (reference sequence). The CDR3 has 11 amino acids. Trimming stripped 3 bases from V and 6 bases from J, with 5 bases between. Drawing the rest from reference TRBV5-4 and TRBJ2-3, the complete variable domain is ETGVTQSPTHLIKTRGQQVTLRCSSQSGHNTVSWYQQALGQGPQFIFQYYREEENGRGNFPPRFSGLQFPNYSSELNVNALELDDSALYLCASSYVDTQYFGPGTRLTVL.

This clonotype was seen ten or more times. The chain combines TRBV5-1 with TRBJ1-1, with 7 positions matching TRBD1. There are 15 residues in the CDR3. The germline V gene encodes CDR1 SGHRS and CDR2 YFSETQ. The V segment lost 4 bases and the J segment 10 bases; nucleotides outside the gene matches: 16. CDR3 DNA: TGCGCCAGCAGCGACGATTCGACAGGGCGGCAGCGAGCTTTCTTT. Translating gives CASSDDSTGRQRAFF. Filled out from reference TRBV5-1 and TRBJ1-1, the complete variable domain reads KAGVTQTPRYLIKTRGQQVTLSCSPISGHRSVSWYQQTPGQGLQFLFEYFSETQRNKGNFPGRFSGRQFSNSRSEMNVSTLELGDSALYLCASSDDSTGRQRAFFGQGTRLTVV.

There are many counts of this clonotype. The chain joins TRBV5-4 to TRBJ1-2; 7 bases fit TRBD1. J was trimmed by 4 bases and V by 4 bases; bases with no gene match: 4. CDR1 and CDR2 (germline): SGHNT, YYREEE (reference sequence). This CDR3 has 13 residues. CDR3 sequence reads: CASSTDRFYGYTF. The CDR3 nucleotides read TGTGCCAGCAGCACGGACAGGTTCTATGGCTACACCTTC.

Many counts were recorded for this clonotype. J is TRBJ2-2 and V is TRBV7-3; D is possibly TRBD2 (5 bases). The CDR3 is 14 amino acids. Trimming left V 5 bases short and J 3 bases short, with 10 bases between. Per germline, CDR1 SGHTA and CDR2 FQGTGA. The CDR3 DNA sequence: TGTGCCAGCAGCCGAGGGCAGTACACCGGGGAGCTGTTTTTT. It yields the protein CASSRGQYTGELFF.

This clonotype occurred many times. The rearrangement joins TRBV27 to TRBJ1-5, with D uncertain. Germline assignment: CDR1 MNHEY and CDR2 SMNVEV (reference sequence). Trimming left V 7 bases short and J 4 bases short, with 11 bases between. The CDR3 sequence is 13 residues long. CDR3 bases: TGTGCCAGCAAACGGACGGGGAATCAGCCCCAGCATTTT. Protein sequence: CASKRTGNQPQHF.

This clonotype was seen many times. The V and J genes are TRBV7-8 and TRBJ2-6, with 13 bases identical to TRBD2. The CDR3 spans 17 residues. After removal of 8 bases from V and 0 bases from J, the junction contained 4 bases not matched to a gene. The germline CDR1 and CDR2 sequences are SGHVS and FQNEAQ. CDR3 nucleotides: TGTGCCAGCGGCGGACTAGCGGGAGCCTCTGGGGCCAACGTCCTGACTTTC. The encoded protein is CASGGLAGASGANVLTF.

DNA of the CDR3: TGTGCCAGCAGCTCTGGCTCCAATCCCCAAGATACGCAGTATTTT. Translated: CASSSGSNPQDTQYF. The chain has TRBV7-3 and TRBJ2-3; D is unclear. The V end lost 4 bases, the J end lost 5 bases, and 16 bases lay between the germline ends. The CDR3 covers 15 residues. The germline V gene encodes CDR1 SGHTA and CDR2 FQGTGA.

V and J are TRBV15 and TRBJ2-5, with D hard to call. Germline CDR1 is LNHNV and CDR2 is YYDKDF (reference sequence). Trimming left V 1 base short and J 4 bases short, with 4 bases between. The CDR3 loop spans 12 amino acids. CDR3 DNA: TGTGCCACCAGCAGAGTCCGAGAGACCCAGTACTTC. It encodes CATSRVRETQYF.

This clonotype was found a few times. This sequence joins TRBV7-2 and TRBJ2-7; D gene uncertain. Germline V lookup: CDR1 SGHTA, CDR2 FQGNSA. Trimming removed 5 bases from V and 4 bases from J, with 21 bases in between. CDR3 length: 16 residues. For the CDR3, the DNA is TGTGCCAGCAGCACCCGACTCATCCCGGCACCGTACGAGCAGTACTTC. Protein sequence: CASSTRLIPAPYEQYF. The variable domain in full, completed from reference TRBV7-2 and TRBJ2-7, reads GAGVSQSPSNKVTEKGKDVELRCDPISGHTALYWYRQSLGQGLEFLIYFQGNSAPDKSGLPSDRFSAERTGGSVSTLTIQRTQQEDSAVYLCASSTRLIPAPYEQYFGPGTRLTVT.

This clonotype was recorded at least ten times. The CDR3 nucleotides read TGCAGTGCTAGAGATTACGGGGGGGTTCCGGATGAGCAGTTCTTC. This encodes CSARDYGGVPDEQFF. The rearrangement uses TRBV20-1 and TRBJ2-1; 8 nucleotides agree with TRBD2. Looked up from germline, CDR1 is DFQATT and CDR2 is SNEGSKA (reference sequence). This CDR3 has 15 residues. V was pared by 0 bases and J by 8 bases, with 9 bases of the junction left unmatched.

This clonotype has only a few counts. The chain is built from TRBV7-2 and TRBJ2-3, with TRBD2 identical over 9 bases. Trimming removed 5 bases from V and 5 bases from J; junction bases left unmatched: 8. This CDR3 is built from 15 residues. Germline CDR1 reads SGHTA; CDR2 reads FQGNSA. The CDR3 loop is CASSPSSGVGDTQYF. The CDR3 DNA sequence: TGTGCCAGCAGCCCCTCTAGCGGGGTGGGAGATACGCAGTATTTT.

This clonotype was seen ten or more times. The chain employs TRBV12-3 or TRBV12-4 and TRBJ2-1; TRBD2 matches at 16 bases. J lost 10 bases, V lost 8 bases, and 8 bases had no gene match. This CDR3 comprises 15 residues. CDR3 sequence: CASGLGLAGGNEQFF. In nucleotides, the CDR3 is TGTGCCAGCGGTCTGGGACTAGCGGGAGGGAACGAGCAGTTCTTC.

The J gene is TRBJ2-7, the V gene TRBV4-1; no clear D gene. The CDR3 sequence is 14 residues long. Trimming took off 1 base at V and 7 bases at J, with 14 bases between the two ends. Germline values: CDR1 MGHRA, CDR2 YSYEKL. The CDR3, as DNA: TGCGCCAGCAGCCAAGTATTATTACTTGGGGAGCAGTACTTC. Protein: CASSQVLLLGEQYF.